This section outlines one T cell receptor (beta chain) sequence together with its context. As yet, its antigen is unknown. The sample belongs to a study of vaccination and CD4 T cells after COVID-19. Across the whole study: The interval from dose two to post-vaccine sampling had a median of roughly 72 days, and it ranged from 14 to 241.

Described treatment: roughly 10-day PBMC culture with coronavirus spike peptide pools or control peptides (ViraFEST assay). After expanding antigen-specific T cells with peptide pools, ViraFEST sequenced their TCRs. Half the medium was exchanged for fresh IL-2 medium on days 3 and 7. Germline CDR1 is MNHNS and CDR2 is SASEGT. After removal of 2 bases from V and 0 bases from J, the junction contained 4 bases not matched to a gene. The CDR3 loop spans 17 amino acids. The assay that was used to sequence DNA from cultured CD4+ T cells was the Oncomine TCR Beta short-read assay. One entry per CDR3 protein, called by TCRdb with MiXCR from the PCR reads. The sample shows fewer than 25,000 distinct CDR3 sequences, approximately 42% of them seen only once.

The chain has TRBV6-1 and TRBJ2-2; the match to TRBD1 covers 9 bases. The starting material was CD4+ T cells from blood, cultured in vitro, obtained before SARS-CoV-2 vaccination. The TCR originated in a human donor who had recovered from COVID-19. Here the CDR3 reads CASSESRTGANTGELFF. The CDR3 nucleotides read TGTGCCAGCAGTGAATCGAGGACAGGGGCGAACACCGGGGAGCTGTTTTTT.